Listed here are 14 T cell receptor beta chains from one sample, sequenced in a study of early T cells in non-severe SARS-CoV-2 infection. TCRdb re-called the 5' RACE reads through MiXCR, storing one row per CDR3 protein. The sample lists about 55,000 distinct CDR3 sequences, more than 13% occurring once. This material consisted of whole blood, taken at baseline. These receptors were obtained from an adult who was a healthcare worker with PCR-confirmed SARS-CoV-2 infection or an uninfected control (not recorded which).

The chain links TRBV7-9 to TRBJ1-4; D not certain. Trimming took off 1 base at V and 11 bases at J, with 20 bases between the two ends. Germline CDR1 and CDR2: SEHNR and FQNEAQ (reference sequence). The CDR3 covers 16 residues. CDR3 amino acids: CASSLGGMTSSGKLFF. The CDR3 bases are TGTGCCAGCAGCTTAGGAGGGATGACCTCCTCGGGGAAACTGTTTTTT.

This clonotype was detected many times. This rearrangement joins TRBV3-1 to TRBJ2-1; D gene ambiguous. The germline CDR1 and CDR2 sequences are LGHDT and YNNKEL (reference sequence). This CDR3 has 14 amino acids. Trimming shortened V by 4 bases and J by 1 base, and 8 bases separated the two germline ends. The CDR3 bases are TGTGCCAGCAGCCCCAGCGAGTCCTACAATGAGCAGTTCTTC. Its protein product is CASSPSESYNEQFF.

This clonotype was observed a handful of times. V gene TRBV4-1 combines with J gene TRBJ1-5, with a tentative D call TRBD1 (5 bases). The CDR3 is made up of 15 amino acids. Trimming removed 1 base from V and 7 bases from J, with 14 bases in between. Germline V lookup: CDR1 MGHRA, CDR2 YSYEKL. This chain's CDR3 is CASSQGEGLGQPQHF. In nucleotides, the CDR3 is TGCGCCAGCAGCCAAGGGGAGGGGTTAGGACAGCCCCAGCATTTT.

This clonotype has only a few counts. J is TRBJ2-3 and V is TRBV7-9; 7 bases line up with TRBD2. CDR3 size: 16 residues. The trim removed 1 base at V and 3 bases at J, leaving 7 bases unmatched. Germline CDR1 is SEHNR and CDR2 is FQNEAQ (reference sequence). The CDR3 protein is CASSLEYAGATDTQYF. The CDR3 region has the DNA TGTGCCAGCAGCTTAGAGTATGCGGGAGCAACAGATACGCAGTATTTT.

This clonotype occurred many times. The chain couples TRBV29-1 to TRBJ2-1; the match to TRBD2 covers 11 bases. J was trimmed by 9 bases and V by 7 bases; bases with no gene match: 5. The germline gives CDR1 SQVTM, CDR2 ANQGSEA. The CDR3 spans 12 residues. The CDR3 loop reads CSGGTSGGEQFF. The CDR3 coding sequence is TGCAGCGGTGGGACTAGCGGAGGTGAGCAGTTCTTC.

The chain combines TRBV11-1 with TRBJ2-5; 14 bases line up with TRBD2. CDR1 is SGHAT, CDR2 FQDESV, per germline (reference sequence). This CDR3 is built from 18 residues. The trim removed 5 bases at V and 1 base at J, leaving 9 bases unmatched. CDR3: CASSPRTSGGTFQETQYF. The CDR3 bases are TGTGCCAGCAGCCCAAGGACTAGCGGGGGGACTTTCCAAGAGACCCAGTACTTC.

The V gene is TRBV29-1, the J gene TRBJ2-1; D may be TRBD2 (6 bases). This CDR3 contains 16 residues. Per the germline V gene, CDR1 is SQVTM and CDR2 is ANQGSEA. The ends were cut back, 8 bases at V and 5 bases at J, with 25 bases in the middle. DNA of the CDR3: TGCAGCCTAGACCGGGCCTTGGACCGCGGGGACAATGAGCAGTTCTTC. It translates to CSLDRALDRGDNEQFF.

This clonotype was counted at least ten times. The chain carries TRBV15 and TRBJ1-5; the D is unclear. V lost 3 bases and J 4 bases, leaving 4 bases between the germline ends. Germline lookup yields CDR1 LNHNV and CDR2 YYDKDF (reference sequence). The CDR3 loop spans 12 amino acids. CDR3 DNA sequence: TGTGCCACCAGCAGGGAAAATCAGCCCCAGCATTTT. This gives the protein CATSRENQPQHF.

This clonotype occurred many times. This chain links TRBV24-1 with TRBJ2-1, with TRBD2 matching over 13 bases. Unmatched junction bases numbered 6, after V lost 3 bases and J lost 5 bases. From germline, CDR1 is KGHDR and CDR2 SFDVKD. The CDR3 spans 17 residues. The CDR3 loop reads CATSDSGTSGKDNEQFF. CDR3 bases: TGTGCCACCAGTGATAGCGGGACTAGCGGGAAGGACAATGAGCAGTTCTTC.

This clonotype turned up a few times. The CDR3 region is CASSSSLAVNTGELFF. CDR3 DNA: TGTGCCAGCAGCTCGTCACTAGCGGTTAACACCGGGGAGCTGTTTTTT. The chain is built from TRBV7-3 and TRBJ2-2; 8 bases match TRBD2. Germline V gene sequence: CDR1 SGHTA, CDR2 FQGTGA. V lost 4 bases, J lost 2 bases, and 6 bases stayed unmatched. The CDR3 spans 16 residues.

This chain connects TRBV29-1 to TRBJ1-1; no clear D gene. The CDR3 has 12 residues. Germline V gene lookup returns CDR1 SQVTM and CDR2 ANQGSEA. The V and J ends lost 4 bases and 0 bases respectively, with 6 bases between them. The chain's CDR3 is CSVGVMNTEAFF. CDR3 sequence (DNA): TGCAGCGTTGGGGTTATGAACACTGAAGCTTTCTTT. Combining the CDR3 with reference TRBV29-1 and TRBJ1-1 gives the whole variable domain SAVISQKPSRDICQRGTSLTIQCQVDSQVTMMFWYRQQPGQSLTLIATANQGSEATYESGFVIDKFPISRPNLTFSTLTVSNMSPEDSSIYLCSVGVMNTEAFFGQGTRLTVV.

The sample holds a few counts of this clonotype. The genes are TRBV6-4 and TRBJ2-7; no definite D call. The V end lost 9 bases, the J end lost 4 bases, and 7 bases lay between the germline ends. Germline-derived CDR1 and CDR2 are MRHNA and SNTAGT. CDR3 length: 10 amino acids. The CDR3 coding sequence is TGTGCCAGGCAAGCTTACGAGCAGTACTTC. Translating gives CARQAYEQYF.

The chain joins TRBV3-1 to TRBJ1-2, with D perhaps TRBD1 (6 bases). This CDR3 spans 13 amino acids. With 1 base removed from V and 6 bases from J, the gap between germline ends came to 9 bases. Germline loops: CDR1 LGHDT, CDR2 YNNKEL (reference sequence). The CDR3 DNA reads TGTGCCAGCAGCCAAGGCAGGGGCAATGGCTACACCTTC. It is translated as CASSQGRGNGYTF. Complete variable domain (other parts from reference TRBV3-1 and TRBJ1-2): DTAVSQTPKYLVTQMGNDKSIKCEQNLGHDTMYWYKQDSKKFLKIMFSYNNKELIINETVPNRFSPKSPDKAHLNLHINSLELGDSAVYFCASSQGRGNGYTFGSGTRLTVV.

This clonotype has just a few counts. This chain links TRBV7-3 with TRBJ2-7; no definite D call. The germline V gene encodes CDR1 SGHTA and CDR2 FQGTGA. Deletions cut 0 bases from V and 5 bases from J, with 11 bases between. This CDR3 region has 14 residues. The CDR3 DNA follows: TGTGCCAGCAGCTTAACGGTGGCAGCGAACGAGCAGTACTTC. This gives the protein CASSLTVAANEQYF.